Given below is one T cell receptor beta chain in context. These data come from a study of blood T cell repertoires in COVID-19. Trimming at V came to 4 bases and at J to 3 bases, leaving 10 bases not matched to a gene. Germline V gives CDR1 GTSNPN, CDR2 SVGIG (reference sequence). This CDR3 spans 15 amino acids. Assay: immunoSEQ multiplex PCR; the TCRdb copy retains only in-frame clones and omits some. The repertoire includes some 140,000 clones, 84% of them detected once, and under 1.5% sits in the top ten. The receptor was isolated from a man aged 55 to 70 with acute or convalescent COVID-19. This rearrangement joins TRBV30 to TRBJ2-7, with TRBD1 identical over 9 bases. Sequenced sample: peripheral blood. CDR3 loop: CAWNEDRGPRYEQYF. CDR3 nucleotides: TGTGCCTGGAACGAGGACAGGGGTCCTCGCTACGAGCAGTACTTC.